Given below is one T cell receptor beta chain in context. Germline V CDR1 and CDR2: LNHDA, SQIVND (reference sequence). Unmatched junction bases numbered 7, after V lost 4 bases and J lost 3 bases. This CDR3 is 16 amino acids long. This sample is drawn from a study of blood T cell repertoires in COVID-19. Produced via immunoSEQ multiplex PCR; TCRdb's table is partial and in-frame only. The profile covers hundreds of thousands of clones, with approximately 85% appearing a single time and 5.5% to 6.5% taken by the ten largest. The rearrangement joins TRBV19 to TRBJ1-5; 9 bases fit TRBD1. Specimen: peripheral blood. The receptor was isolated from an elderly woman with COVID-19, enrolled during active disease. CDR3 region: CASSTLTGGTNQPQHF. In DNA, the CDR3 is TGTGCCAGTAGTACCTTAACAGGGGGCACCAATCAGCCCCAGCATTTT.